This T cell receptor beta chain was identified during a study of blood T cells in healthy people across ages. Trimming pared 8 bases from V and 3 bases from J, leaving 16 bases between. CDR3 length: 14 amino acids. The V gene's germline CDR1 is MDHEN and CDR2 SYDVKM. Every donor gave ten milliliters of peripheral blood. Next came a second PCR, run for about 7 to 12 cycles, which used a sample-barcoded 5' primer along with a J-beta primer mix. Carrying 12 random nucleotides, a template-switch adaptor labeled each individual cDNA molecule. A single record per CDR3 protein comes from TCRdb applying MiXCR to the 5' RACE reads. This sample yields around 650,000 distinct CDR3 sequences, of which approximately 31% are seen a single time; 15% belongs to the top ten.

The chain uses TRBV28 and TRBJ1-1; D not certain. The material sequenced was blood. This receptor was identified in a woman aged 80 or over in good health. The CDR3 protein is CASALAGSHTEAFF. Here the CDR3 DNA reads TGTGCCAGCGCCCTCGCGGGTAGCCACACTGAAGCTTTCTTT.